This entry concerns a single T cell receptor (beta chain). Its matching antigen is unknown. Time point: roughly 10-day in vitro stimulation with candidate neoantigen peptide 2. Using immunoSEQ multiplex PCR, the repertoire was profiled, and TCRdb retains in-frame clones only, with some absent. The table has about 9,800 clones, approximately 83% seen once. The CDR3 length is 18 residues. Germline lookup yields CDR1 MNHEY and CDR2 SMNVEV (reference sequence). Trimming took off 0 bases at V and 1 base at J, with 16 bases between the two ends. The data originate from a study of PD-1 blockade in mismatch repair-deficient tumors. Whole-study results and caveats: Tumor-resident clones, often absent from pretreatment blood, expanded after pembrolizumab and then contracted.

This chain joins TRBV27 and TRBJ2-1, with D perhaps matching TRBD1 or TRBD2 (5 bases each). The specimen comprised cells cultured in vitro, sampled from a patient treated with pembrolizumab. The origin of this receptor is an adult with mismatch repair-deficient cancer. In DNA, the CDR3 is TGTGCCAGCAGTTTATCTTTCCGGCAGGGACGATCCTACAATGAGCAGTTCTTC. This sequence encodes CASSLSFRQGRSYNEQFF.